The source of this T cell receptor beta chain is a study of T-cell memory formation after mild COVID-19. On the study more broadly: Each donor largely had its own TCR clusters. Study-level points and caveats: Clones that contracted from day 15 to 85 had balanced CD4/CD8; later expanders were CD4+ biased. Pre-infection memory already had some responding clones, implying cross-reactive memory joined.

This clonotype was counted ten times or more. Its target is unknown. The ends were cut back, 0 bases at V and 8 bases at J, with 11 bases in the middle. Germline V gives CDR1 SGHVS, CDR2 FNYEAQ. The CDR3 totals 14 residues. Libraries for TCRalpha and TCRbeta carried sample barcodes and unique molecular identifiers via 5'RACE. MiXCR, run by TCRdb on the 5' RACE reads, gives a single entry per CDR3 protein. The data contain about 290,000 distinct CDR3 sequences, about a sixth of them singletons. This TCR came from a young man who had mild COVID-19 (a few samples of this study predate the infection). Cell type and time point are not known. The rearrangement joins TRBV7-6 to TRBJ2-1, with TRBD2 as a possible D gene (7 bases). What was sequenced was PBMCs or a T cell subset sorted from them (not recorded which). Written as DNA, the CDR3 is TGTGCCAGCAGCTTAGCCGGGGGGCTAGATGAGCAGTTCTTC. Its protein product is CASSLAGGLDEQFF. Full variable domain (remainder filled in from reference TRBV7-6 and TRBJ2-1): GAGVSQSPRYKVTKRGQDVALRCDPISGHVSLYWYRQALGQGPEFLTYFNYEAQQDKSGLPNDRFSAERPEGSISTLTIQRTEQRDSAMYRCASSLAGGLDEQFFGPGTRLTVL.